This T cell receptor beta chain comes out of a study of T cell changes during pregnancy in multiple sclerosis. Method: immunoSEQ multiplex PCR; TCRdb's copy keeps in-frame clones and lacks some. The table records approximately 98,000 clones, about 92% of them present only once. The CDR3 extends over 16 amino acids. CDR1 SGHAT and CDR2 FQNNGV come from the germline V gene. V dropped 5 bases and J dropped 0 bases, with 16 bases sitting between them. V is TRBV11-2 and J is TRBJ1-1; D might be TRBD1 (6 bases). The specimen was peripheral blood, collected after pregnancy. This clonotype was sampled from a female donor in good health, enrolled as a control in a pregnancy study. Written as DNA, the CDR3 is TGTGCCAGCAGCCCAAGGACAGATGGAATGAACACTGAAGCTTTCTTT. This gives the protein CASSPRTDGMNTEAFF.